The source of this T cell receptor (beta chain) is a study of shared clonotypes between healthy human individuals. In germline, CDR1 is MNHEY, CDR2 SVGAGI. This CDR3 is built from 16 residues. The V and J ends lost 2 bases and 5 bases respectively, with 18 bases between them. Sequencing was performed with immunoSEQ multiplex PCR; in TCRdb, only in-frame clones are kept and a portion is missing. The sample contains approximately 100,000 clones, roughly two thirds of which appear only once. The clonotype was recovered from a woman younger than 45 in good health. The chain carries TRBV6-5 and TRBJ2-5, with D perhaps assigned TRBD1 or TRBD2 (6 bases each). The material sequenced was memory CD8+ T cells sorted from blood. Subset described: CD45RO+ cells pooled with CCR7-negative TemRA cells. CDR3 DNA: TGTGCCAGCAGTTACGGGGGGCCGTGGGTGAGGGAGACCCAGTACTTC. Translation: CASSYGGPWVRETQYF.